This TCR beta chain was sequenced for a study of T-cell reconstitution after alpha-beta-depleted transplantation in children. Preparation of the TCRbeta library involved a method that used unique molecular identifiers. TCRdb recomputed calls from the PCR reads with MiXCR, one row per CDR3 protein. The data hold 190,000 or so distinct CDR3 sequences, with less than 8% observed a single time. In the case of this clonotype: A junction end diverges from the germline sequence, so it may reflect a read error.

CDR3 size: 15 residues. The germline CDR1 and CDR2 sequences are SGHRS and YFSETQ. V is TRBV5-1 and J is TRBJ2-1, with D tentatively TRBD1 or TRBD2 (5 bases each). Source: PBMCs from the stem cell graft donor, taken from the stem cell graft. The TCR originated in a human donor who donated a stem cell graft to a child with Wiskott-Aldrich syndrome. DNA for the CDR3: TGCCCCAGCAGCTTGGAGGATTGGGGGTCCAATGAGCAGTTCTTC. This translates into CPSSLEDWGSNEQFF. Looking up the rest from reference TRBV5-1 and TRBJ2-1 gives the full variable domain: KAGVTQTPRYLIKTRGQQVTLSCSPISGHRSVSWYQQTPGQGLQFLFEYFSETQRNKGNFPGRFSGRQFSNSRSEMNVSTLELGDSALYLCPSSLEDWGSNEQFFGPGTRLTVL.